The clone carrying this T cell receptor (beta chain) was observed a few times. Antigen unknown. Germline V gene lookup returns CDR1 LNHDA and CDR2 SQIVND (reference sequence). The CDR3 consists of 13 residues. V lost 8 bases to trimming and J lost 7 bases; unmatched junction nucleotides: 9. This sample was taken from a study of T cells after yellow fever vaccination. Findings and limits, study-wide: Across the CD4 and CD8 compartments, a small share of clonotypes was present in both.

TCRdb re-called the 5' RACE reads with MiXCR, one entry per CDR3 protein. The sample lists roughly 500,000 distinct CDR3 sequences; about 19% were seen once. This sequence joins TRBV19 and TRBJ2-7; 9 bases fit TRBD1. The sequence derives from a man aged 25-40 years who received the YFV17D yellow fever vaccine. Sequencing used PBMCs, obtained 15 days after the yellow fever booster vaccination. As DNA, the CDR3 is TGTGCCAGTTCGGACAGGGGACCTTTGGAGCAGTACTTC. Protein: CASSDRGPLEQYF. The full variable domain, rest sourced from reference TRBV19 and TRBJ2-7, is DGGITQSPKYLFRKEGQNVTLSCEQNLNHDAMYWYRQDPGQGLRLIYYSQIVNDFQKGDIAEGYSVSREKKESFPLTVTSAQKNPTAFYLCASSDRGPLEQYFGPGTRLTVT.